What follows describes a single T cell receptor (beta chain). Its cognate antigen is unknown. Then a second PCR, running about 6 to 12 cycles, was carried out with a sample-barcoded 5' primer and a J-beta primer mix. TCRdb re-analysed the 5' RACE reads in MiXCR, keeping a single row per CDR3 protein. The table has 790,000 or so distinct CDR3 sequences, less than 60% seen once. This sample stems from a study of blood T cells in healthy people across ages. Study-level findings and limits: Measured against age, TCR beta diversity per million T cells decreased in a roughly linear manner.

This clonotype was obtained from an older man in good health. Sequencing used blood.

The CDR3 nucleotides read TGCAGTGCTAGAGGTTGGGGTACAGATGGATCACCCCTCCACTTT. Residues: CSARGWGTDGSPLHF. V and J are TRBV20-1 and TRBJ1-6; D gene uncertain. V was trimmed by 1 base and J by 10 bases, leaving 17 bases between them. The CDR3 totals 15 residues. Germline loops: CDR1 DFQATT, CDR2 SNEGSKA (reference sequence).